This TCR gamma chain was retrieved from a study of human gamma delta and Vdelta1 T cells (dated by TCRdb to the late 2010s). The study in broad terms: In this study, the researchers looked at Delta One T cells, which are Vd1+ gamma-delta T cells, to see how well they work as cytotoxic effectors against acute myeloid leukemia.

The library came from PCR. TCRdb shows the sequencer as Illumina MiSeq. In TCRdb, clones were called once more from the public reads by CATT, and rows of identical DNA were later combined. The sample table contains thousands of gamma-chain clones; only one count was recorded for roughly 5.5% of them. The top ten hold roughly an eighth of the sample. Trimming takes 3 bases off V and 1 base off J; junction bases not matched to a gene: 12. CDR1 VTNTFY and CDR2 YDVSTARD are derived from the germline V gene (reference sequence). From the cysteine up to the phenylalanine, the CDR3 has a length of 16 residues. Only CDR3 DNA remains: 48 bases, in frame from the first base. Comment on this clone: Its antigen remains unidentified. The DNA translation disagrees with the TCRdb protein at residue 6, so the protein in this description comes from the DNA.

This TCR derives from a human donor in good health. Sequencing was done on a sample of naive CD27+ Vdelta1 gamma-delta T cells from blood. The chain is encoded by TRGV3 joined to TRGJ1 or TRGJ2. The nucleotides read TGTGCCACCTGGGACGGGCAGCCCCTAAATTATTATAAGAAACTCTTT. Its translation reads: CATWDGQPLNYYKKLF.